This record covers a single T cell receptor beta chain. Its antigen is still unknown. This sample was taken from a study of cytomegalovirus exposure and HLA in healthy donors. Study-wide results and limits: In vitro, three CMV-associated chains proved specific for CMV antigens. In a later analysis, at a false discovery rate of 0.05, fewer than 20,000 TCR beta sequences matched HLA alleles. Later on, an analysis showed TCR association rates differing by HLA locus, with DRB1 the most and HLA-C the fewest.

Germline V gene sequence: CDR1 SGHVS, CDR2 FQNEAQ. Trimming removed 0 bases from V and 6 bases from J, with 15 bases in between. The CDR3 loop spans 16 amino acids. PCR primers comprised 60 Vbeta and 13 Jbeta primers. Clones were sequenced by immunoSEQ multiplex PCR, and TCRdb holds only the in-frame ones, with some missing. This table holds 75,000 to 100,000 clones, 6% to 9% found once. The clonotype originates from a man aged 45-60 years in good health and CMV-seronegative. The specimen was PBMCs. The chain is built from TRBV7-8 and TRBJ1-5, with D perhaps matching TRBD1 (5 bases). The CDR3 region has the DNA TGTGCCAGCAGCTTAGCGCAAAGGGTAAGGGGTCAGCCCCAGCATTTT. As protein: CASSLAQRVRGQPQHF. The full variable domain, rest sourced from reference TRBV7-8 and TRBJ1-5, is GAGVSQSPRYKVAKRGQDVALRCDPISGHVSLFWYQQALGQGPEFLTYFQNEAQLDKSGLPSDRFFAERPEGSVSTLKIQRTQQEDSAVYLCASSLAQRVRGQPQHFGDGTRLSIL.